This T cell receptor (beta chain) was documented in a study of shared clonotypes between healthy human individuals. Germline assignment: CDR1 MNHEY and CDR2 SVGAGI. The CDR3 has 14 amino acids. V lost 10 bases and J lost 5, with 17 bases in between. In regard to this clone: The antigen is not known.

Measured with immunoSEQ multiplex PCR; TCRdb has only the in-frame clones, and not every one. The sample carries 1.6 million or so clones, roughly 96% recorded once. Findings and caveats of the study: Clonotype sharing among donors was thought likely to change with sequencing depth. Compared with clonotypes that all four donors shared, non-shared clonotypes had lower generation probabilities.

The TCR originated in a man aged 25 to 45 in good health. The chain combines TRBV6-5 with TRBJ2-2, with D possibly TRBD1 on 6 matching bases. Specimen: naive CD4+ T cells sorted from blood. Indicated subset: CD45RA+ positively selected. The CDR3 nucleotides are TGTGCCACCGTACAATTTCAGGGGACCGGGGAGCTGTTTTTT. Amino acid sequence: CATVQFQGTGELFF.